The rows below give T cell receptor beta chains drawn from one sample of a study of Graves' ophthalmopathy and Graves' hyperthyroidism. A single record per CDR3 protein comes from TCRdb applying MiXCR to the multiplex PCR reads. The sample lists some 390,000 distinct CDR3 sequences, around 16% occurring once. Sequenced sample: peripheral blood. These receptors came from a young woman with Graves' ophthalmopathy. Both conserved end residues are part of each CDR3. A D gene is named only where the DNA matches it firmly. Size is omitted from some rows. Given values are once, few, many or a class for expanded clones.

V gene,J gene,clone size,D gene,CDR3 protein,CDR3 DNA
TRBV18,TRBJ2-7,many,TRBD1,CASSGQGSSYEQYF,TGTGCCAGCAGCGGACAGGGGTCGTCCTACGAGCAGTACTTC
TRBV7-2,TRBJ1-6,many,-,CASSPGRASSPLHF,TGTGCCAGCAGCCCCGGCAGAGCCTCTTCACCCCTCCACTTT
TRBV6-1,TRBJ2-7,-,TRBD2,CASVEGGRGEQYF,TGTGCCAGCGTGGAGGGCGGGAGAGGCGAGCAGTACTTC
TRBV6-1,TRBJ1-1,-,-,CASSELEEGNTEAFF,TGTGCCAGCAGTGAACTCGAGGAGGGGAACACTGAAGCTTTCTTT
TRBV6-2/TRBV6-3,TRBJ1-1,many,TRBD1,CASSFHRGQGTEAFF,TGTGCCAGCAGTTTTCACAGGGGGCAGGGCACTGAAGCTTTCTTT
TRBV18,TRBJ1-5,many,-,CASSPTGNWDQPQHF,TGTGCCAGCTCACCAACAGGGAACTGGGATCAGCCCCAGCATTTT
TRBV6-1,TRBJ2-5,many,-,CASRSWRGLEETQYF,TGTGCCAGCAGATCTTGGAGAGGGCTTGAAGAGACCCAGTACTTC
TRBV7-2,TRBJ2-5,many,-,CASSGGLSGTQYF,TGTGCCAGCAGCGGAGGGCTATCGGGGACCCAGTACTTC
TRBV15,TRBJ1-2,-,TRBD1,CATSREGQSRVGYTF,TGTGCCACCAGCAGAGAGGGACAGTCGCGGGTTGGCTACACCTTC
TRBV6-2/TRBV6-3,TRBJ1-5,-,-,CASSNSLYSNQPQHF,TGTGCCAGCAGTAACTCACTTTATAGCAATCAGCCCCAGCATTTT
TRBV6-5,TRBJ2-2,-,-,CASNYSRRTNTGELFF,TGTGCCAGCAATTACTCTCGCAGGACGAACACCGGGGAGCTGTTTTTT
TRBV20-1,TRBJ2-7,many,-,CSARRGQGTYEQYF,TGCAGTGCCAGGCGTGGGCAGGGGACTTACGAGCAGTACTTC
TRBV28,TRBJ2-5,many,TRBD2,CASSLSGLAGGPSRETQYF,TGTGCCAGCAGTTTATCCGGTCTAGCGGGAGGGCCATCACGAGAGACCCAGTACTTC
TRBV6-1,TRBJ2-1,-,-,CASCRTEYNEQFF,TGTGCCAGCTGTCGGACAGAATACAATGAGCAGTTCTTC
TRBV28,TRBJ2-7,-,TRBD2,CASSLREGPKTYEQYF,TGTGCCAGCAGTTTACGGGAGGGCCCTAAAACTTACGAGCAGTACTTC